This is a list of T cell receptor beta chains from one sample in a study of tumor-infiltrating lymphocytes in primary liver carcinoma. TCRdb recomputed calls from the multiplex PCR reads with MiXCR, one row per CDR3 protein. The sample consists of roughly 100,000 distinct CDR3 sequences, approximately 82% of them appearing once. Sequencing was done on a sample of liver tumor tissue from sampling region 3. The receptors shown here come from a man aged 40-55 years with primary liver carcinoma and hepatitis B virus infection. Each CDR3 is given with its conserved first and last residue. D genes are given only for firm matches. Size tells how often a clone was seen (once, few, many) or the class of an expanded clone, and some rows leave it out.

TGTGCCAGCAGCCATATGTGGGACACTGAAGCTTTCTTT,CASSHMWDTEAFF,TRBJ1-1,NA,NA,TRBV27
TGCAGGGCTCCGGGACAGTTGATGGCTGAAGCTTTCTTT,CRAPGQLMAEAFF,TRBJ1-1,TRBD1,NA,TRBV29-1
TGCAGCATTGTGGGGCCCTATGGCTACACCTTC,CSIVGPYGYTF,TRBJ1-2,NA,NA,TRBV29-1
TGCAGCGTTGAGTTACGGGACAGGGGAACAGATACACACTATTTT,CSVELRDRGTDTHYF,TRBJ2-3,TRBD1,NA,TRBV29-1
TGTGCCAGCAGTTATTCCGCAGGGTTCACTGAAGCTTCCTTT,CASSYSAGFTEASF,TRBJ1-1,NA,NA,TRBV6-2/TRBV6-3
TGTGCCAGCAGTTCCCTGACGGGAGGGCCCGGGGAGCTGTTTTTT,CASSSLTGGPGELFF,TRBJ2-2,TRBD2,NA,TRBV6-5
TGTACTAGCAGCCTAAATGCCAATGAGCAGTTCTTC,CTSSLNANEQFF,TRBJ2-1,NA,few,TRBV11-3
TGCAGCGTTGAAGCCTCGGTACAAGGGGCCCAGTACTTC,CSVEASVQGAQYF,TRBJ2-5,NA,few,TRBV29-1
TGTACCAGCAGCTTACGGAGCGGGAGAGAGGGGTCCCAGTACTTC,CTSSLRSGREGSQYF,TRBJ2-5,TRBD2,NA,TRBV7-9
TGTGCCAGCAGCTCTAACTGGAACTCCTATGGGCAGTACTTC,CASSSNWNSYGQYF,TRBJ2-7,NA,NA,TRBV11-2
TGCGCCAGCGGACAGGGGGCAGCGAACGCTGAAGCTTCCTTC,CASGQGAANAEASF,TRBJ1-1,TRBD1,NA,TRBV10-2
TGTGCCAGTATGACTAATGGGAGATACAATGAGCAGTTCTTC,CASMTNGRYNEQFF,TRBJ2-1,NA,NA,TRBV12-3/TRBV12-4
TGCGCCAGCAGCCTAGATACAGCGGGAGATACCCAGTATTTT,CASSLDTAGDTQYF,TRBJ2-3,TRBD2,once,TRBV4-1
TGTGCCAGCAGCAAAGGCGCCAGGAGCCCCCATGGCTACACCTTC,CASSKGARSPHGYTF,TRBJ1-2,NA,once,TRBV4-2
TGTGGCTGCAGTTACCCGATCGGGTTCCTTAGCTCCTACGAGCAGTACTTC,CGCSYPIGFLSSYEQYF,TRBJ2-7,NA,NA,TRBV6-2/TRBV6-3
TGCAACATCCAACAGGGGCTCTACAATGAGCAGTTCTTC,CNIQQGLYNEQFF,TRBJ2-1,TRBD1,NA,TRBV29-1
TGTGCCAGCAGTCCACAGGGTTTCGTGAGGAACATTCAGTACTTC,CASSPQGFVRNIQYF,TRBJ2-4,NA,NA,TRBV6-1
TGTGCCAGCATCTCTAACGGGGACTCCTACGAGCAGTACTTC,CASISNGDSYEQYF,TRBJ2-7,NA,NA,TRBV11-2
TGTGACAGCAGCGTAAGGTGGGAGGATGGGAATACGCAGTATTTT,CDSSVRWEDGNTQYF,TRBJ2-3,NA,NA,TRBV9